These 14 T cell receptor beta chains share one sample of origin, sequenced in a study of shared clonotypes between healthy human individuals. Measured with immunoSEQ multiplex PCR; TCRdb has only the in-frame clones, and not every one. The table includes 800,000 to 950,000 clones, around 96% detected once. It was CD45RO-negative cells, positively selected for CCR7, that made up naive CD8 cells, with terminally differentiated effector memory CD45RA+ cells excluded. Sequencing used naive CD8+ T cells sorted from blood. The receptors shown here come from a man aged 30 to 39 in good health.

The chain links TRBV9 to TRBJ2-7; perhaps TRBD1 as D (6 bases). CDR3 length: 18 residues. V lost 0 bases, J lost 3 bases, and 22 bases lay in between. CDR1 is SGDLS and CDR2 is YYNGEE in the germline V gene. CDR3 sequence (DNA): TGTGCCAGCAGCGTAGAGGGGGATTCCCGATTCTTCGGCTACGAGCAGTACTTC. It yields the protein CASSVEGDSRFFGYEQYF.

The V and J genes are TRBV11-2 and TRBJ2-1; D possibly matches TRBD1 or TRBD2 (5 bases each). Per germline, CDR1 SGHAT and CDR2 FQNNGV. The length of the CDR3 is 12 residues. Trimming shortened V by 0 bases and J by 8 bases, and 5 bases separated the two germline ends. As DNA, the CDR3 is TGTGCCAGCAGCTTAGAGGGGGATGAGCAGTTCTTC. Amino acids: CASSLEGDEQFF.

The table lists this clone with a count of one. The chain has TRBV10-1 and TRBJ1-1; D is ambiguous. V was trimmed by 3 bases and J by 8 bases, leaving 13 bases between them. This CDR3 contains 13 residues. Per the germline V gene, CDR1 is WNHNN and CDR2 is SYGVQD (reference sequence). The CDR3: CASSEIAGSEAFF. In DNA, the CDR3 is TGCGCCAGCAGTGAAATTGCGGGTTCCGAAGCTTTCTTT.

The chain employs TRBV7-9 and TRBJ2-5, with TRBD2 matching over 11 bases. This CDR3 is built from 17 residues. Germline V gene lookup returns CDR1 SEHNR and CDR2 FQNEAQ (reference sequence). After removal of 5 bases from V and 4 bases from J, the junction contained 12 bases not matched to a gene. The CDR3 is CASSIPPLAGGPETQYF. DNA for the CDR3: TGTGCCAGCAGCATCCCCCCCCTAGCGGGAGGACCAGAGACCCAGTACTTC.

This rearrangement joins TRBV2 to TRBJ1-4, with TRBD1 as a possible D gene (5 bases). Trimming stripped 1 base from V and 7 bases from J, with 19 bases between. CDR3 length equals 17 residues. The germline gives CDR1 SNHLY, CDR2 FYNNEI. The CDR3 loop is CASSEVGGYRGTEKLFF. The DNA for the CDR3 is TGTGCCAGCAGTGAAGTGGGTGGCTATAGGGGAACTGAAAAACTGTTTTTT.

The CDR3 is CASSSTKRTGSYEQYF. For the CDR3, the DNA is TGTGCCAGCAGTTCGACCAAACGGACAGGCTCCTACGAGCAGTACTTC. The J gene is TRBJ2-7, the V gene TRBV28; TRBD1 agrees at 7 bases. Germline values: CDR1 MDHEN, CDR2 SYDVKM. CDR3 size: 16 residues. V lost 4 bases to trimming and J lost 0 bases; unmatched junction nucleotides: 9.

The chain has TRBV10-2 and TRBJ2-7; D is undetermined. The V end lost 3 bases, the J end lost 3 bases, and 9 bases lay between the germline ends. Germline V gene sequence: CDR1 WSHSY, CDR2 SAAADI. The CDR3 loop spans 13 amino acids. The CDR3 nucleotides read TGCGCCAGCAGTGACGTCGGCGTCTACGAGCAGTACTTC. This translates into CASSDVGVYEQYF.

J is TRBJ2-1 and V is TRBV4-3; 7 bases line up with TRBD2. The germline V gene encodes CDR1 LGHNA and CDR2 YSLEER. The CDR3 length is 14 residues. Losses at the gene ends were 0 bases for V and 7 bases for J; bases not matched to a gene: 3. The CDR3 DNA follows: TGCGCCAGCAGCCAAGATTACGGGGGGAATGAGCAGTTCTTC. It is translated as CASSQDYGGNEQFF.

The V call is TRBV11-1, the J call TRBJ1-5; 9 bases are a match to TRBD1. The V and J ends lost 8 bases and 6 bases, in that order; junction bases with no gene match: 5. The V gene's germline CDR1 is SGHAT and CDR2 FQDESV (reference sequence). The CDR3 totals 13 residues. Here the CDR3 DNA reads TGTGCCAGCGCACAGGGGGCGAGTCAGCCCCAGCATTTT. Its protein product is CASAQGASQPQHF.

This CDR3 reads CASSPGTSGRNANTGELFF. The DNA of the CDR3 is TGTGCCAGCAGCCCTGGGACTAGCGGGAGGAACGCGAACACCGGGGAGCTGTTTTTT. The V and J genes are TRBV7-9 and TRBJ2-2; TRBD2 aligns across 15 bases. The CDR3 extends over 19 amino acids. CDR1 is SEHNR, CDR2 FQNEAQ, per germline (reference sequence). V was pared by 5 bases and J by 0 bases, with 7 bases of the junction left unmatched.

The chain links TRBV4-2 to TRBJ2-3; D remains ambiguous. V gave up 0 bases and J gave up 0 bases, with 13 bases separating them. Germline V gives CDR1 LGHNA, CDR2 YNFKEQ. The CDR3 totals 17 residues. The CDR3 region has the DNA TGTGCCAGCAGCCAAGAGGTACACTCGATAAGCACAGATACGCAGTATTTT. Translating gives CASSQEVHSISTDTQYF.

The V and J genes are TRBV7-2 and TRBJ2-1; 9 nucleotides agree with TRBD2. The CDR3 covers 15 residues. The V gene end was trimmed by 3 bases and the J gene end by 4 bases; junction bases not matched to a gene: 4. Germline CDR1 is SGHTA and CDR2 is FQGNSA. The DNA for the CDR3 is TGTGCCAGCAGCTTCCTAGCGGGGAAATACAATGAGCAGTTCTTC. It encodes CASSFLAGKYNEQFF.

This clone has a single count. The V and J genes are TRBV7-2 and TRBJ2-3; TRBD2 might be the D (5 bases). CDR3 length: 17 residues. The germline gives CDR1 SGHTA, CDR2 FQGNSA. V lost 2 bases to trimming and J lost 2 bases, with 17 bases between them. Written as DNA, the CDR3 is TGTGCCAGCAGCTTACTCTGGCGGGCGTGGGACACAGATACGCAGTATTTT. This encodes CASSLLWRAWDTDTQYF.

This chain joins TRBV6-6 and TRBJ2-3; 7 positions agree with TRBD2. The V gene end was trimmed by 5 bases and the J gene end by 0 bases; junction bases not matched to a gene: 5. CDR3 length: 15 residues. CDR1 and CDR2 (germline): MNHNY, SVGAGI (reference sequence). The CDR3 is CASSPPTSSTDTQYF. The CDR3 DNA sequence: TGTGCCAGCAGTCCACCGACTAGCAGCACAGATACGCAGTATTTT.